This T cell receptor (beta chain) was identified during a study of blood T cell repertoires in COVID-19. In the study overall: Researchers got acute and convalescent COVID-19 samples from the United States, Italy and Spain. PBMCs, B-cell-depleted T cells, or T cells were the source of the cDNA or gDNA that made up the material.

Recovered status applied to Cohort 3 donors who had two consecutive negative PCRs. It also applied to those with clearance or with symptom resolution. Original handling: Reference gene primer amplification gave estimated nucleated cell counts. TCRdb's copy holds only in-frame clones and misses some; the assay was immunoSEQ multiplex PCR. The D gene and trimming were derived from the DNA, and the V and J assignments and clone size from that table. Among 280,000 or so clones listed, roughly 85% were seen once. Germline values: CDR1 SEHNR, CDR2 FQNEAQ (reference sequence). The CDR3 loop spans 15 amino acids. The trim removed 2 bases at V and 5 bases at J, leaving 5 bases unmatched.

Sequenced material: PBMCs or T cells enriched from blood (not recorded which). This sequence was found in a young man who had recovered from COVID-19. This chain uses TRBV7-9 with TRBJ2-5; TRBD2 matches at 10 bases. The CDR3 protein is CASSLRLAGIETQYF. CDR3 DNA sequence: TGTGCCAGCAGCTTAAGACTAGCGGGTATCGAGACCCAGTACTTC. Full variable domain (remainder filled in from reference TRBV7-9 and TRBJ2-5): DTGVSQNPRHKITKRGQNVTFRCDPISEHNRLYWYRQTLGQGPEFLTYFQNEAQLEKSRLLSDRFSAERPKGSFSTLEIQRTEQGDSAMYLCASSLRLAGIETQYFGPGTRLLVL.